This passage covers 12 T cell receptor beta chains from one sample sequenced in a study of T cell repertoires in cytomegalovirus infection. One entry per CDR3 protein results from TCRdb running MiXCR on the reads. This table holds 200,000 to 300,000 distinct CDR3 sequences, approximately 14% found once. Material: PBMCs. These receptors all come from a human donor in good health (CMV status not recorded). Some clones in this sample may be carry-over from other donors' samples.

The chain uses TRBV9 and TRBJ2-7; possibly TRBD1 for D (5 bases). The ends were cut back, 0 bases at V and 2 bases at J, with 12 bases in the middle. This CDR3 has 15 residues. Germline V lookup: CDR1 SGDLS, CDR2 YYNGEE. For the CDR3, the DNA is TGTGCCAGCAGCGTAGATCCCGACAGTACCTACGAGCAGTACTTC. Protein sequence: CASSVDPDSTYEQYF.

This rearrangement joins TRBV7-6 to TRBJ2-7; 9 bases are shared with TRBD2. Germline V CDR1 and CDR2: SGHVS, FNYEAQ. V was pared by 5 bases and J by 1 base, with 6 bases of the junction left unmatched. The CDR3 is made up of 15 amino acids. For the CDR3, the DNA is TGTGCCAGCAGCCCCTGGGCGGGAGGGTCCTACGAGCAGTACTTC. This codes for CASSPWAGGSYEQYF.

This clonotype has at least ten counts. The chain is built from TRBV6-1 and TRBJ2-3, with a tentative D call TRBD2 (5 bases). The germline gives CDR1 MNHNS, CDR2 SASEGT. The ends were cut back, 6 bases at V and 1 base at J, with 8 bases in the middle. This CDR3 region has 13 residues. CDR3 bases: TGTGCCAGCAGGAGGGATGGCACAGATACGCAGTATTTT. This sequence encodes CASRRDGTDTQYF.

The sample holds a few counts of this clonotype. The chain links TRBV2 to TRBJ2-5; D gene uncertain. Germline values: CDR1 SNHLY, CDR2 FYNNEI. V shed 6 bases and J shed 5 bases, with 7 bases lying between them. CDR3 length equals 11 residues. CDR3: CASRVGETQYF. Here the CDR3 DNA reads TGTGCCAGCAGGGTAGGGGAGACCCAGTACTTC.

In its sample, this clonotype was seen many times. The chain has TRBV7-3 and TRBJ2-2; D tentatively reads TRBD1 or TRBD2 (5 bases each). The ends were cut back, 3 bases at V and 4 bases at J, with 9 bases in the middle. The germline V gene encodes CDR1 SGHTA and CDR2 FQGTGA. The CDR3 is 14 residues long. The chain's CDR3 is CASSFGTATGELFF. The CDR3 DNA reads TGTGCCAGCAGCTTCGGGACGGCCACCGGGGAGCTGTTTTTT.

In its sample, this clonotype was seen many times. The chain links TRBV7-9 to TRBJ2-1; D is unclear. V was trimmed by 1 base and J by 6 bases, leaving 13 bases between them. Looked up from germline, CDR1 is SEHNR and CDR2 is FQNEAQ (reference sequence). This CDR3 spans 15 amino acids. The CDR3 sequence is CASSLEGPRANEQFF. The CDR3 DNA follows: TGTGCCAGCAGCTTAGAGGGTCCTCGCGCCAATGAGCAGTTCTTC.

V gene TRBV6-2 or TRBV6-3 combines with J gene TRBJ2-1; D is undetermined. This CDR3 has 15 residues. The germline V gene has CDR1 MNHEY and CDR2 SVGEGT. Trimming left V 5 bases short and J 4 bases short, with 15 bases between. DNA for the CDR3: TGTGCCAGCAGTGCTTTACCGTTCCCGTACAATGAGCAGTTCTTC. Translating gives CASSALPFPYNEQFF.

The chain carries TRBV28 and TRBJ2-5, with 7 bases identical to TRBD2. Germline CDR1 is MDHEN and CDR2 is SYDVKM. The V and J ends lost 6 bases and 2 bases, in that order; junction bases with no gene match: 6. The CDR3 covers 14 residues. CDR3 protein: CASRNLAVQETQYF. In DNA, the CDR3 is TGTGCCAGCAGAAACCTAGCGGTACAAGAGACCCAGTACTTC.

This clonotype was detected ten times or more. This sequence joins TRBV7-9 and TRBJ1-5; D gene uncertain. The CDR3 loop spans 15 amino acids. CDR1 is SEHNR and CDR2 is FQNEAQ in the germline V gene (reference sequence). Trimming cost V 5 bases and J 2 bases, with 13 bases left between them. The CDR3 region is CASSRVGYGNQPQHF. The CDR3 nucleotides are TGTGCCAGCAGCCGCGTCGGATATGGCAATCAGCCCCAGCATTTT.

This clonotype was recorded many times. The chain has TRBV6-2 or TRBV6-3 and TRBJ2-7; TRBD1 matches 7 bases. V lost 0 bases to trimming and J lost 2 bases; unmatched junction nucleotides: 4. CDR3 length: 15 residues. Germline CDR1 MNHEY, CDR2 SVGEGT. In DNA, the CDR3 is TGTGCCAGCAGTTACTCCCAGGGACAGACCTACGAGCAGTACTTC. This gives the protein CASSYSQGQTYEQYF.

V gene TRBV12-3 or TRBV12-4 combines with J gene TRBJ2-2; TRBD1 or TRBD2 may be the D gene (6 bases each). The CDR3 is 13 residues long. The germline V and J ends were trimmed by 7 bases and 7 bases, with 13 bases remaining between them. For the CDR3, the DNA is TGTGCCAGCACTTTCAGGGGAGGCGGGGAGCTGTTTTTT. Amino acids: CASTFRGGGELFF.

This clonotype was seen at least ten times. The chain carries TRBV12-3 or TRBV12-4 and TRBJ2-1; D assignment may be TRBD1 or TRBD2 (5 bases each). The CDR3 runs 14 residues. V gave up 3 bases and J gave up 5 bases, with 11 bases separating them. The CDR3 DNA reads TGTGCCAGCAGTTTTAGAGGGGATCACAATGAGCAGTTCTTC. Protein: CASSFRGDHNEQFF.